This record covers a single TCR beta chain. What it recognizes is unknown. V was trimmed by 4 bases and J by 4 bases, leaving 17 bases between them. Germline values: CDR1 SGHNT, CDR2 YYREEE (reference sequence). This CDR3 comprises 15 residues. The sample originates from a study of Ad26.COV2.S vaccination and SARS-CoV-2 variants. Study-level background: The donor was enrolled in the Ad26.COV2.S arm of the COV1001 trial.

Described treatment: around 19 received Ad26.COV2.S at low or high dose, single or two shots; roughly 5 received placebo; per-sample allocation not given. The investigators took samples on day 63 after the first vaccine or placebo injection. Whole-study results and caveats: Researchers cautioned that TCR breadth and depth analyses may have underestimated total T cell responses. The placebo group had lower spike-specific TCR breadth than the vaccine recipients did.

TCRdb's copy holds only in-frame clones and misses some; the assay was immunoSEQ multiplex PCR. The table records nearly 400,000 clones, approximately 90% of them present only once. The specimen comprised peripheral blood, sampled in a trial of Ad26.COV2.S vaccine versus placebo. V and J are TRBV5-4 and TRBJ1-2; possibly TRBD1 for D (6 bases). The sequence was obtained from a person aged 18-60 years who received the Ad26.COV2.S COVID-19 vaccine or a placebo. The CDR3 loop is CASSPEGGFGYGYTF. CDR3 DNA: TGTGCCAGCAGCCCCGAGGGGGGCTTCGGCTATGGCTACACCTTC.